This is a list of T cell receptor beta chains from one sample in a study of CXCR3-negative and CXCR3-positive naive CD8 T cells. From the 5' RACE reads, TCRdb lists one entry per CDR3 protein and no DNA. The listing records 65,000 to 85,000 distinct CDR3 sequences. Sequencing was done on a sample of naive CXCR3- CD8+ T cells from blood. The origin of the receptors is a human donor in good health. Some clones in this sample may be carry-over from other donors' samples. Each CDR3 is given with its conserved first and last residue. The order of the fields is V gene, J gene, CDR3 length, CDR3 protein.

>TRBV6-2/TRBV6-3|TRBJ2-1|19
CASSSLAGGDIPTYNEQFF
>TRBV29-1|TRBJ1-2|13
CSVTTGVDYGYTF
>TRBV9|TRBJ2-1|16
CASTDPRDRGQTEQFF
>TRBV30|TRBJ1-3|15
CAWSSGGGPGNTIYF
>TRBV10-3|TRBJ2-7|16
CAISEVKRTYSYEQYF
>TRBV29-1|TRBJ2-1|14
CSVYGGQGYNEQFF
>TRBV29-1|TRBJ2-3|14
CSVDQLTSTDTQYF
>TRBV7-9|TRBJ2-7|11
CASIKGVEQYF
>TRBV5-1|TRBJ2-7|16
CASSGGLAGSSYEQYF
>TRBV20-1|TRBJ2-1|16
CSARGLAVISYNEQFF
>TRBV28|TRBJ2-5|14
CASSQGETIETQYF
>TRBV9|TRBJ2-5|17
CASSVTPGTGRQETQYF
>TRBV10-2|TRBJ2-1|12
CASTSSGNEQFF
>TRBV29-1|TRBJ1-1|14
CSVPNAGGNTEAFF
>TRBV3-1|TRBJ1-2|15
CASSRPMEGLRGYTF
>TRBV19|TRBJ2-7|19
CASSMVFGGGDTLWDEQYF
>TRBV10-3|TRBJ2-3|15
CAIRPAWGEADTQYF
>TRBV7-9|TRBJ2-5|17
CASSLGLADSGAETQYF
>TRBV15|TRBJ2-7|15
CATSSGTGGSYEQYF
>TRBV29-1|TRBJ2-2|16
CSVVLAGGQNTGELFF
>TRBV28|TRBJ2-2|15
CASSSDREVTGELFF
>TRBV2|TRBJ2-2|13
CATGTGGTGELFF
>TRBV21-1|TRBJ1-6|17
CASSPRVGTGDYSPLHF
>TRBV6-6|TRBJ1-5|13
CASLQGYNQPQHF
>TRBV15|TRBJ2-3|19
CATSRVPLGTGTSTDTQYF
>TRBV7-8|TRBJ2-7|13
CASSVSLSYEQYF
>TRBV20-1|TRBJ2-3|18
CSARDPDSQTSVTDTQYF
>TRBV4-3|TRBJ2-2|18
CASSPNRGQGALTGELFF
>TRBV11-3|TRBJ2-1|17
CASSLDGTSGGVDEQFF